This T cell receptor beta chain was sequenced during a study of cytomegalovirus exposure and HLA in healthy donors. Study observations and caveats: It was reported that the classifier diagnosed cytomegalovirus status with high specificity and sensitivity in both the original and validation cohorts.

13 Jbeta primers and 60 Vbeta primers were used for the PCR. Libraries were prepared by immunoSEQ multiplex PCR; TCRdb keeps only in-frame clonotypes and omits some of them. This table has around 120,000 clones, just over 70% appearing once. Germline V gives CDR1 SEHNR, CDR2 FQNEAQ (reference sequence). The CDR3 is made up of 15 amino acids. Trimming cost V 3 bases and J 4 bases, with 15 bases left between them. In the case of this clone: The antigen is not known.

The source of this sequence is a woman in her sixties or seventies in good health and CMV-seropositive. The J gene is TRBJ1-1, the V gene TRBV7-9; D gene ambiguous. The sequencing input was PBMCs. In nucleotides, the CDR3 is TGTGCCAGCAGCTTGACCACGGGGTCGAGCACTGAAGCTTTCTTT. Protein sequence: CASSLTTGSSTEAFF.